The 20 T cell receptor beta chains listed next were all sequenced from one sample in a study of T cells in Graves' hyperthyroidism and ophthalmopathy. From RNA transcripts, TCR beta CDR3 regions were amplified. During a first-round RT-PCR of the TCR CDR3, the HTBI primer set was used. TCRdb re-derived calls from the multiplex PCR reads in MiXCR, one entry per CDR3 protein. The table records 300,000 to 500,000 distinct CDR3 sequences, 15% of them present only once. Material for sequencing was blood. The receptors originated from a woman in her 30s with Graves' hyperthyroidism.

This clonotype was seen repeatedly, ten times or more. The chain recombines TRBV3-1 with TRBJ2-3; either TRBD1 or TRBD2 may supply D (5 bases each). The CDR3 has 13 residues. V shed 5 bases and J shed 5 bases, with 11 bases lying between them. Germline V lookup: CDR1 LGHDT, CDR2 YNNKEL (reference sequence). CDR3 sequence: CASSFQGEDTQYF. The CDR3 DNA reads TGTGCCAGCAGCTTCCAGGGAGAAGATACGCAGTATTTT.

In this sample, this clonotype turned up many times. The gene calls are TRBV27 and TRBJ2-1; TRBD2 matches at 12 bases. This CDR3 has 18 amino acids. The V and J ends lost 7 bases and 9 bases, in that order; junction bases with no gene match: 19. Germline V gene sequence: CDR1 MNHEY, CDR2 SMNVEV (reference sequence). CDR3 sequence (DNA): TGTGCCAGCATCCAGGTCCCGACTAGCGGGAGAACTCGCGGTGAGCAGTTCTTC. As protein: CASIQVPTSGRTRGEQFF.

This clonotype was counted only a few times. This chain's CDR3 is CASRPGTTGNIQYF. The CDR3 DNA reads as TGTGCCAGCAGGCCCGGGACTACCGGAAACATTCAGTACTTC. The J gene is TRBJ2-4, the V gene TRBV27; 7 bases line up with TRBD2. The CDR3 consists of 14 residues. V was pared by 6 bases and J by 6 bases, with 8 bases of the junction left unmatched. Per germline, CDR1 MNHEY and CDR2 SMNVEV (reference sequence).

The chain uses TRBV20-1 and TRBJ1-5; TRBD1 matches 7 bases. Germline V gives CDR1 DFQATT, CDR2 SNEGSKA (reference sequence). With V trimmed by 5 bases and J by 0 bases, 4 bases remained unmatched. The CDR3 totals 14 residues. CDR3 nucleotides: TGCAGTGCTGGACAGGCTTCTAGCAATCAGCCCCAGCATTTT. Translating it yields CSAGQASSNQPQHF.

V gene TRBV6-1 combines with J gene TRBJ2-7; 8 bases match TRBD2. CDR3 size: 14 residues. Germline V gives CDR1 MNHNS, CDR2 SASEGT. Trimming cost V 6 bases and J 6 bases; bases outside gene matches: 10. The DNA of the CDR3 is TGTGCCAGCAGACCGGGGGGGGGGGCAGGCGAGCAGTACTTC. Its translation: CASRPGGGAGEQYF.

This clonotype was seen many times. V usage is TRBV11-1 and J usage is TRBJ2-1; unclear D gene. CDR3 length: 14 amino acids. CDR1 is SGHAT, CDR2 FQDESV, per germline (reference sequence). The V gene lost 8 bases and the J gene lost 6 bases, with 17 bases spanning the gap. The CDR3 reads CASEKVGSGNEQFF. The CDR3 region has the DNA TGTGCCAGCGAGAAGGTGGGGTCGGGCAATGAGCAGTTCTTC.

This clonotype has at least ten counts. V and J are TRBV18 and TRBJ2-5, with D tentatively TRBD1 (6 bases). This CDR3 contains 13 residues. Germline values: CDR1 KGHSH, CDR2 LQKENI. Trimming cost V 5 bases and J 9 bases, with 16 bases left between them. Here the CDR3 reads CASSIQGLQAQYF. DNA of the CDR3: TGTGCCAGCTCAATACAGGGTCTACAGGCCCAGTACTTC.

The V gene is TRBV10-1, the J gene TRBJ2-4; TRBD1 agrees at 7 bases. Germline V gene data show CDR1 as WNHNN and CDR2 as SYGVQD (reference sequence). V lost 2 bases to trimming and J lost 0 bases; unmatched junction nucleotides: 1. CDR3 length equals 15 residues. The CDR3 sequence: CASSEGQVAKNIQYF. CDR3 coding DNA: TGCGCCAGCAGTGAGGGACAGGTAGCCAAAAACATTCAGTACTTC.

On this clonotype itself: Its ends do not fully match the called genes, so a read error is possible. The gene calls are TRBV6-5 and TRBJ2-1, with D unresolved. Germline V gene data show CDR1 as MNHEY and CDR2 as SVGAGI. This CDR3 spans 14 amino acids. For the CDR3, the DNA is TGTGCTAGCAGTTTCCGTGCCCCTAAGAATGAGCAGTTCTTC. Residues: CASSFRAPKNEQFF.

The genes are TRBV18 and TRBJ2-1, with 13 bases identical to TRBD2. The V gene end was trimmed by 6 bases and the J gene end by 13 bases; junction bases not matched to a gene: 12. CDR3 length equals 15 residues. Germline V gene data show CDR1 as KGHSH and CDR2 as LQKENI. CDR3 in amino acids: CASSPTSGRVAEQFF. The CDR3 DNA is TGTGCCAGCTCGCCTACTAGCGGGAGGGTGGCTGAACAGTTCTTC.

This chain links TRBV7-8 with TRBJ1-4; TRBD1 is a possible D gene (6 bases). V lost 7 bases to trimming and J lost 7 bases, with 16 bases between them. Germline CDR1 and CDR2: SGHVS and FQNEAQ. This CDR3 region has 14 residues. CDR3 protein: CASTRPGVGEKLFF. The CDR3 nucleotides read TGTGCCAGCACCCGTCCAGGGGTCGGTGAAAAACTGTTTTTT.

This clonotype has ten or more counts. The chain employs TRBV7-9 and TRBJ2-7; a weak D match, TRBD2 (6 bases). The CDR3 runs to 14 residues. Germline CDR1 reads SEHNR; CDR2 reads FQNEAQ (reference sequence). The CDR3 DNA is TGTGCGAGACCCCGGCCGGCCTCAGCGGGCGAGCAGTACTTC. Its translation: CARPRPASAGEQYF.

This clonotype was seen ten or more times. The chain combines TRBV24-1 with TRBJ2-3; 8 positions agree with TRBD1. Germline assignment: CDR1 KGHDR and CDR2 SFDVKD. The length of the CDR3 is 17 residues. Trimming cost V 3 bases and J 7 bases; bases outside gene matches: 14. The CDR3 DNA follows: TGTGCCACCAGTGATCCTACGCAGGGGGCGACATTTTATACGCAGTATTTT. This codes for CATSDPTQGATFYTQYF.

In its sample, this clonotype was seen many times. The chain's CDR3 is CASSLAYWTGGGQETQYF. The CDR3 DNA follows: TGTGCCAGCAGCTTAGCCTATTGGACAGGGGGAGGGCAAGAGACCCAGTACTTC. The J gene is TRBJ2-5, the V gene TRBV7-8; TRBD1 aligns across 10 bases. Losses at the gene ends were 0 bases for V and 2 bases for J; bases not matched to a gene: 9. CDR3 size: 18 residues. Germline assignment: CDR1 SGHVS and CDR2 FQNEAQ.

This clonotype was counted between two and nine times. The V gene is TRBV28, the J gene TRBJ2-7, with a possible D match to TRBD2 (6 bases). There are 16 residues in the CDR3. Germline V gene sequence: CDR1 MDHEN, CDR2 SYDVKM. V shed 4 bases and J shed 3 bases, with 19 bases lying between them. The CDR3 coding sequence is TGTGCCAGCAGTTCTGCGGGGCTAGGTTCCGACTACGAGCAGTACTTC. Its translation is CASSSAGLGSDYEQYF.

This clonotype was seen many times. The J gene is TRBJ2-1, the V gene TRBV18; no reliable D call. Per the germline V gene, CDR1 is KGHSH and CDR2 is LQKENI. This CDR3 is built from 13 residues. Trimming stripped 6 bases from V and 5 bases from J, with 11 bases between. DNA for the CDR3: TGTGCCAGCTCCCAGGACGCCGACAATGAGCAGTTCTTC. Protein: CASSQDADNEQFF.

V is TRBV7-2 and J is TRBJ2-3; TRBD2 agrees at 8 bases. This CDR3 is 19 amino acids long. The V segment lost 2 bases and the J segment 0 bases; nucleotides outside the gene matches: 13. Germline V gene lookup returns CDR1 SGHTA and CDR2 FQGNSA. The CDR3 spells CASSLIRGRLLYSTDTQYF. The DNA for the CDR3 is TGTGCCAGCAGCTTAATTCGCGGGAGGCTCCTTTATAGCACAGATACGCAGTATTTT. Full variable domain (missing parts from reference TRBV7-2 and TRBJ2-3): GAGVSQSPSNKVTEKGKDVELRCDPISGHTALYWYRQSLGQGLEFLIYFQGNSAPDKSGLPSDRFSAERTGGSVSTLTIQRTQQEDSAVYLCASSLIRGRLLYSTDTQYFGPGTRLTVL.

This clonotype has at least ten counts. As DNA, the CDR3 is TGTGCCACCAGTGATTCTGGACTAGCGGAGACGGGAGAGACCCAGTACTTC. It codes for CATSDSGLAETGETQYF. This chain joins TRBV24-1 and TRBJ2-5; TRBD2 matches at 10 bases. Germline loops: CDR1 KGHDR, CDR2 SFDVKD. V gave up 2 bases and J gave up 4 bases; unmatched junction bases: 9. The CDR3 loop spans 17 amino acids.

The gene calls are TRBV9 and TRBJ1-3, with D perhaps TRBD1 (6 bases). The V and J ends lost 3 bases and 0 bases respectively, with 16 bases between them. CDR1 SGDLS and CDR2 YYNGEE come from the germline V gene. The CDR3 is 17 amino acids. CDR3 sequence: CASSAETGVLSGNTIYF. In DNA, the CDR3 is TGTGCCAGCAGCGCTGAGACAGGAGTACTCTCTGGAAACACCATATATTTT.

CDR3 DNA sequence: TGTGCCAGCAGCCAAGATGCAGGACGGGGGACCGACGAGCAGTACTTC. Translating gives CASSQDAGRGTDEQYF. The chain employs TRBV4-2 and TRBJ2-7; weak D call: TRBD2 (6 bases). The CDR3 extends over 16 amino acids. Trimming pared 0 bases from V and 5 bases from J, leaving 17 bases between. Germline CDR1 and CDR2: LGHNA and YNFKEQ.